The 7 T cell receptor beta chains presented below share a single source sample, sequenced in a study of spatial heterogeneity in lung cancer. TCRdb reprocessed the 5' RACE reads via MiXCR and lists one record per CDR3 protein. The table lists more than 10,000 distinct CDR3 sequences, 4.5% to 6.5% of them singletons. Described time point: sample taken at primary tumor resection. Whole RNA was taken from tumor, nontumor lung or frozen PBMC; it was then sequenced unsorted. The sequencing here drew on PBMCs, taken at surgery. These receptors all come from a male donor with early-stage non-small cell lung cancer.

This clonotype was detected many times. The chain has TRBV6-5 and TRBJ1-3; maybe TRBD1 (6 bases). The germline V gene has CDR1 MNHEY and CDR2 SVGAGI. The CDR3 sequence is 14 residues long. The germline V and J ends were trimmed by 2 bases and 3 bases, with 8 bases remaining between them. In DNA, the CDR3 is TGTGCCAGCAGTTACACGGGACATGGAAACACCATATATTTT. It is translated as CASSYTGHGNTIYF.

This clonotype was seen many times. This chain connects TRBV11-3 to TRBJ2-7; D assignment may be TRBD1 or TRBD2 (5 bases each). The CDR3 is 16 amino acids. The V end lost 5 bases, the J end lost 0 bases, and 17 bases lay between the germline ends. CDR1 and CDR2 from the germline V gene are SGHNT and YENEEA. CDR3 amino acids: CASSPGGQGPSYEQYF. The CDR3 coding sequence is TGTGCCAGCAGCCCCGGAGGCCAGGGACCCTCCTACGAGCAGTACTTC.

This clonotype ranks as medium-sized (0.01 to 0.1%). The J gene is TRBJ2-1, the V gene TRBV13; D gene unclear. V was cut by 0 bases and J by 0 bases, with 6 bases left in between. This CDR3 comprises 15 residues. The germline CDR1 and CDR2 sequences are PRHDT and FYEKMQ (reference sequence). CDR3 loop: CASSLGRSSYNEQFF. The CDR3 DNA is TGTGCCAGCAGCTTAGGGCGGAGCTCCTACAATGAGCAGTTCTTC.

This clonotype was seen repeatedly, ten times or more. The chain couples TRBV2 to TRBJ2-1; 9 bases agree with TRBD1. Germline V gives CDR1 SNHLY, CDR2 FYNNEI. There are 16 residues in the CDR3. V was pared by 7 bases and J by 10 bases, with 17 bases of the junction left unmatched. CDR3 coding DNA: TGTGCCAGCAAAGGTTCCGGGACAGGGACAGGATGGGAGCAGTTCTTC. Amino acids: CASKGSGTGTGWEQFF.

The table lists this clonotype with many counts. The rearrangement joins TRBV29-1 to TRBJ1-2, with 7 nucleotides matching TRBD1. V shed 5 bases and J 2 bases; nucleotides not matched to a gene: 2. Germline CDR1 is SQVTM and CDR2 is ANQGSEA. This CDR3 contains 12 residues. The DNA of the CDR3 is TGCAGCGTTACGGGACAGAACTATGGCTACACCTTC. Its protein is CSVTGQNYGYTF.

This clonotype was observed many times. The CDR3 protein is CASTFLPGQNTEAFF. CDR3 nucleotide sequence: TGTGCCAGCACCTTTCTACCGGGACAAAACACTGAAGCTTTCTTT. This chain uses TRBV13 with TRBJ1-1, with D perhaps TRBD1 (6 bases). The CDR3 extends over 15 amino acids. CDR1 is PRHDT and CDR2 is FYEKMQ in the germline V gene (reference sequence). The V end was cut by 7 bases, the J end by 2 bases, with 17 bases between.

This clonotype was found many times. The chain employs TRBV6-2 or TRBV6-3 and TRBJ2-7, with TRBD2 identical over 10 bases. The CDR3 runs 15 residues. Germline-derived CDR1 and CDR2 are MNHEY and SVGEGT. J was trimmed by 4 bases and V by 6 bases; bases with no gene match: 9. The CDR3 here is CASSPRAGGPYEQYF. The CDR3, as DNA: TGTGCCAGCAGCCCCAGAGCGGGAGGGCCTTACGAGCAGTACTTC.